This TCR beta chain emerged from a study of blood T cell repertoires in COVID-19. Whole-study context: Donors in the United States, Italy and Spain gave samples during acute or convalescent COVID-19. The cDNA or gDNA used as material had been derived from T cells, B-cell-depleted T cells, or PBMCs.

Original processing methods: Nucleated cell number was recorded as an estimate derived from reference gene primer amplification. The table came from immunoSEQ multiplex PCR; TCRdb's copy has only in-frame clones and leaves some out. Clone size and V and J calls were adopted from that table, with D and trimming inferred from the DNA. The repertoire consists of 290,000 or so clones, with 70% to 90% occurring once and the leading ten covering roughly 5%. The V gene's germline CDR1 is LGHDT and CDR2 YNNKEL (reference sequence). Trimming stripped 3 bases from V and 5 bases from J, with 17 bases between. The CDR3 is 15 amino acids.

The sequence was obtained from a man aged 50 to 59 with active or convalescent COVID-19. The sequencing sample was made of peripheral blood. The J gene is TRBJ2-7, the V gene TRBV3-1 (or the pseudogene TRBV3-2); tentative D call: TRBD1 (6 bases). The CDR3 DNA follows: TGTGCCAGCAGCCAGTTGTCCGGGACAAGCGACGAGCAGTACTTC. Translating it yields CASSQLSGTSDEQYF.